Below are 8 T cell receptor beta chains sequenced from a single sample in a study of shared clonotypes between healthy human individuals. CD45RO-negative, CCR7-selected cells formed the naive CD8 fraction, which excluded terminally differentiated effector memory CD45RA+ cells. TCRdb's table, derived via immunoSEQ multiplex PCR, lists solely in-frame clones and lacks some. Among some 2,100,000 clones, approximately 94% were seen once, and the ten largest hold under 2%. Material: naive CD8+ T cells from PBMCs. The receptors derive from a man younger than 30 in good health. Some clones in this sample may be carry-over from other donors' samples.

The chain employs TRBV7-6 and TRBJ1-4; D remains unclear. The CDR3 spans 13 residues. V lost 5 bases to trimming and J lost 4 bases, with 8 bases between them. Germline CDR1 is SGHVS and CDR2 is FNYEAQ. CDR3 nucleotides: TGTGCCAGCAGCCCCCGGGGTAATGAAAAACTGTTTTTT. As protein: CASSPRGNEKLFF.

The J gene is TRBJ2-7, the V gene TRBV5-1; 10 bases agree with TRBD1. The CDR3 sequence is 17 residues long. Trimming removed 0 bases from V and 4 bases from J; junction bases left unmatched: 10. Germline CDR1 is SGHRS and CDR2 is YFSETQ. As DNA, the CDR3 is TGCGCCAGCAGCTTGGCTAGTCGACAGGGGGCCATATACGAGCAGTACTTC. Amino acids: CASSLASRQGAIYEQYF.

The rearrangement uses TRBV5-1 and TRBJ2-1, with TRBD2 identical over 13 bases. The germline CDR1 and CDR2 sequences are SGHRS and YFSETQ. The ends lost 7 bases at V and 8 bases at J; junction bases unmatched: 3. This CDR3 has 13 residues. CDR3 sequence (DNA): TGCGCCAGCCGGACTAGCGGGAGCTATGAGCAGTTCTTC. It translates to CASRTSGSYEQFF. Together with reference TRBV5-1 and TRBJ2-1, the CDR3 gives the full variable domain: KAGVTQTPRYLIKTRGQQVTLSCSPISGHRSVSWYQQTPGQGLQFLFEYFSETQRNKGNFPGRFSGRQFSNSRSEMNVSTLELGDSALYLCASRTSGSYEQFFGPGTRLTVL.

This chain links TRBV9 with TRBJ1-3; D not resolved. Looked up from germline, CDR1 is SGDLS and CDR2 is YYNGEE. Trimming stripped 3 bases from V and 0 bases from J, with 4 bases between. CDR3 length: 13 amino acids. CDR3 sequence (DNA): TGTGCCAGCAGCGACGGCTCTGGAAACACCATATATTTT. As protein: CASSDGSGNTIYF.

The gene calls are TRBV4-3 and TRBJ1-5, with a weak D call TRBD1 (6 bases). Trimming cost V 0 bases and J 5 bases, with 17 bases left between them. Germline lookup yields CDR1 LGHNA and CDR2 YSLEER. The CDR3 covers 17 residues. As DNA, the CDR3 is TGCGCCAGCAGCCAAGATCACACAGGGTGGGGGTATCAGCCCCAGCATTTT. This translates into CASSQDHTGWGYQPQHF.

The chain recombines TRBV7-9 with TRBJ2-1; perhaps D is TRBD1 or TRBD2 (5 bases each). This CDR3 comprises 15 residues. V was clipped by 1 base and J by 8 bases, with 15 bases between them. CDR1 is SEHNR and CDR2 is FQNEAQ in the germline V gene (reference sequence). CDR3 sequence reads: CASSLVGDPPDEQFF. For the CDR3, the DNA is TGTGCCAGCAGCTTAGTGGGGGACCCACCCGATGAGCAGTTCTTC.

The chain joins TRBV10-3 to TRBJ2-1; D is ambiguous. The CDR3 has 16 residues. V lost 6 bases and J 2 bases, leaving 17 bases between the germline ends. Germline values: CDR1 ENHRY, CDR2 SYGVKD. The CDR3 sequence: CAIRPQGGPPYNEQFF. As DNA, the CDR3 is TGTGCCATCAGGCCCCAAGGCGGCCCCCCCTACAATGAGCAGTTCTTC.

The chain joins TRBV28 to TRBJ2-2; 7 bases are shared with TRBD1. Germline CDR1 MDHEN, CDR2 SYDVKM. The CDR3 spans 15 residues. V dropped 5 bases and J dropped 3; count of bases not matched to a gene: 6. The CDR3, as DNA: TGTGCCAGCAGTCCCATTGGACAGGACACCGGGGAGCTGTTTTTT. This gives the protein CASSPIGQDTGELFF.